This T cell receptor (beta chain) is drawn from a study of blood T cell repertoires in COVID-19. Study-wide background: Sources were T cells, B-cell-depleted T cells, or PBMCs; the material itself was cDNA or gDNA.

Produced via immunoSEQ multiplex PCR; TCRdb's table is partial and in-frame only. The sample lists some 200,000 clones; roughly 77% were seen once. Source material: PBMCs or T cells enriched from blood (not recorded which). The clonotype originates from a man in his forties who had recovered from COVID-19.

Here the CDR3 DNA reads TGTGCCACCAGTGATGCCCGGACAGGCACAGATACGCAGTATTTT. It translates to CATSDARTGTDTQYF. This chain links TRBV24-1 with TRBJ2-3; tentative D call: TRBD1 (6 bases). With 3 bases removed from V and 1 base from J, the gap between germline ends came to 10 bases. In germline, CDR1 is KGHDR, CDR2 SFDVKD. This CDR3 is 15 amino acids long.